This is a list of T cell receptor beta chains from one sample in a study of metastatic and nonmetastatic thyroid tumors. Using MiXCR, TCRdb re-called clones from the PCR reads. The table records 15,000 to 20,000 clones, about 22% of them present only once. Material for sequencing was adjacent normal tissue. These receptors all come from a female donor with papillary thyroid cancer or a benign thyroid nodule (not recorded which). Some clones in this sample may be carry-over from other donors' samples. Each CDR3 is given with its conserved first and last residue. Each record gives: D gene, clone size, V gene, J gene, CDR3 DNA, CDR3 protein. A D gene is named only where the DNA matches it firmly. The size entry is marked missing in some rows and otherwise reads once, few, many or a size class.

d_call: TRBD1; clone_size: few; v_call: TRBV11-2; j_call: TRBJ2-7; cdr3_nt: TGTGCCAGCAGCTTAAATCCAGGGGGCCCCGAGCAGTACTTC; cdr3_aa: CASSLNPGGPEQYF
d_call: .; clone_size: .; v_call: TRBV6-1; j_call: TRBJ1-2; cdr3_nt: TGTGCCAGCAGTGATGGGGCTTTAAAGCCCTATGGCTACACCTTC; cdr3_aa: CASSDGALKPYGYTF
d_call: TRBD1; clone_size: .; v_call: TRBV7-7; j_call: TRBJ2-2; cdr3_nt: TGTGCTAGCGGACAGGGAAGGGCCGGGGAGCTGTTTTTT; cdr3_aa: CASGQGRAGELFF
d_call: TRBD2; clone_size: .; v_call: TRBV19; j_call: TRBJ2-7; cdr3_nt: TGTGCCAGTAGTAACTTAGTAATGGGACTAGGAGGCGAGCAGTACTTC; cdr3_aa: CASSNLVMGLGGEQYF
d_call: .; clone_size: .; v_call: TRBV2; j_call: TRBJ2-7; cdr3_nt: TGTGCCAGCAGTGAAAACAGCCCCATGGGCTACGAGCAGTACTTC; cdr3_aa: CASSENSPMGYEQYF
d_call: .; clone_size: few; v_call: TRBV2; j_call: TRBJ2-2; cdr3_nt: TGTGCCAGCAGTGCCCCTCCTGGTGGCGGGATTGGCCTTAACACCGGGGAGCTGTTTTTT; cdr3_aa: CASSAPPGGGIGLNTGELFF
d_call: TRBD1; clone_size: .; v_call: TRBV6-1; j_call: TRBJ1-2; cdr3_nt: TGTGCCAGCAGCACAGGGGATGGCTACACCTTC; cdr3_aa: CASSTGDGYTF
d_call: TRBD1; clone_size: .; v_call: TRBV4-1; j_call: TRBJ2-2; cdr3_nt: TGCGCCAGCAGCAGACAGGGGGCGGCGACCGGGGAGCTGTTTTTT; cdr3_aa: CASSRQGAATGELFF
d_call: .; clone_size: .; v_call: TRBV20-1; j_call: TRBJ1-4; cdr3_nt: TGCAGTGCTAGCGGGTTTCATGAAAAACTGTTTTTT; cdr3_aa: CSASGFHEKLFF
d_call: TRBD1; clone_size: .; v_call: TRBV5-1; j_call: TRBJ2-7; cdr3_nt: TGCGCCAGCAGCGTCGACAGGGGACGAACCTACGAGCAGTACTTC; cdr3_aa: CASSVDRGRTYEQYF
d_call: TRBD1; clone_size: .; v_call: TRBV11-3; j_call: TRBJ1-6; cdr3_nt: TGTGCCAGCAGCAGACGGACAGGGGATAGGACACCCCTCCACTTT; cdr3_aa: CASSRRTGDRTPLHF
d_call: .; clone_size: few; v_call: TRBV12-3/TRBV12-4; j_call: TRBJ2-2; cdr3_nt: TGTGCCAGCAGTTTGTCAGGAAGGAAGGAGCTGTTTTTT; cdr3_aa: CASSLSGRKELFF
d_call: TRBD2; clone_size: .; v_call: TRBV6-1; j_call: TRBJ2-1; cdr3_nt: TGTGCCAGCCTCATTTCACTAGCGGTTAGCGATGAGCAGTTCTTC; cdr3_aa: CASLISLAVSDEQFF
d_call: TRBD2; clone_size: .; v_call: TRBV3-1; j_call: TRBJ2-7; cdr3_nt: TGTGCCAGCAGCCAAGAGGGGACTAGCGTTCACGAGCAGTACTTC; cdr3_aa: CASSQEGTSVHEQYF
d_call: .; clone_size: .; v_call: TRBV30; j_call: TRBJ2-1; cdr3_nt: TGTGCCTGGAGTGTCTCGGGGGCGAGCAATGAGCAGTTCTTC; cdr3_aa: CAWSVSGASNEQFF
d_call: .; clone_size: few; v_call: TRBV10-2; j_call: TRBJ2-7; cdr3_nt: TGCGCCAGCAGTCCCCTTCGAATGTCACCAACCTACGAGCAGTACTTC; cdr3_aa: CASSPLRMSPTYEQYF
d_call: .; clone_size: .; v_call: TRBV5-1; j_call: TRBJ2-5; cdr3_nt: TGCGCCAGCAGCTTGGAACAGGGAGAGACCCAGTACTTC; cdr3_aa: CASSLEQGETQYF
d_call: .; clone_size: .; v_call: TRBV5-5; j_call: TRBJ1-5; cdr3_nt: TGTGCCAGCAGCCTGACTGGAATGGGCAATCAGCCCCAGCATTTT; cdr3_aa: CASSLTGMGNQPQHF
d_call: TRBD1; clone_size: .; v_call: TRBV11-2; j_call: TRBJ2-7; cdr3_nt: TGTGCCAGCAGCTTATACGACTCGACAGGGGGCTACGAGCAGTACTTC; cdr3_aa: CASSLYDSTGGYEQYF
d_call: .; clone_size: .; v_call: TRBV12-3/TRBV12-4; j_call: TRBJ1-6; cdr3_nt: TGTGCCAGCAGTCTCTCCTATAATTCACCCCTCCACTTT; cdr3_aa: CASSLSYNSPLHF
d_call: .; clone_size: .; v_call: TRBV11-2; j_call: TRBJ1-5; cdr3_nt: TGTGCCAGCAGCTTAATGGGGGCGGGTAGCAATCAGCCCCAGCATTTT; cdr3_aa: CASSLMGAGSNQPQHF
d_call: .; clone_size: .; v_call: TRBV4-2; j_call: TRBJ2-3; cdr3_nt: TGTGCCAGCAGCAAAGCCCCTTCGGGGGGCTCAGATACGCAGTATTTT; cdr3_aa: CASSKAPSGGSDTQYF
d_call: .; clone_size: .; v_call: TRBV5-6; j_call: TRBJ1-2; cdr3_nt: TGTGCCAGCAGCCGGACCACCAATACCGTCTATGGCTACACCTTC; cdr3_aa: CASSRTTNTVYGYTF
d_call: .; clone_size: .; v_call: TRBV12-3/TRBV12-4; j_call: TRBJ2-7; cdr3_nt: TGTGCCAGCAGGACTCTGGGACATCCTTACGAGCAGTACTTC; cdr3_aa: CASRTLGHPYEQYF
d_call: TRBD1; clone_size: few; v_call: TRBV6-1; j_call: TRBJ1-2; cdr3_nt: TGTGCCAGCAAAATGGGACAGGGGAACTATGGCTACACCTTC; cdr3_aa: CASKMGQGNYGYTF
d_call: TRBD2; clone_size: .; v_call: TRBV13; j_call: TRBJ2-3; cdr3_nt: TGTGCCAGCAGCCTCGGGACATGCATGGGACTAGCGGCTTCTAATACGCAGTATTTT; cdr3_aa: CASSLGTCMGLAASNTQYF
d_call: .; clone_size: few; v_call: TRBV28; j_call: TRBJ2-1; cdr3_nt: TGTGCCAGCAGTTCGCCGGGTCCCTACAATGAGCAGTTCTTC; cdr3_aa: CASSSPGPYNEQFF
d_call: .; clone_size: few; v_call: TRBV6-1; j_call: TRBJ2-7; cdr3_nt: TGTGCCAGCAAATCCCGACAGGATTCCTACGAGCAGTACTTC; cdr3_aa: CASKSRQDSYEQYF
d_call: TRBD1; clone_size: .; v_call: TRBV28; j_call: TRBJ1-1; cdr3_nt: TGTGCCAGCAACAGAATCCGACAGGGGGTGTGTAGCACTGAAGCTTTCTTT; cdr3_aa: CASNRIRQGVCSTEAFF
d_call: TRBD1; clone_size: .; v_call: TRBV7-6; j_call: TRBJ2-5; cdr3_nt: TGTGCCAGCAGCTTAGAACAGGGGGCGTTTGAGACCCAGTACTTC; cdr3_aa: CASSLEQGAFETQYF
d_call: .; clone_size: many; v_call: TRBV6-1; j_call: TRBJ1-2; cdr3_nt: TGTGCCAGCAGTATCCAGCAGGATACTGGCTACACCTTC; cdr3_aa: CASSIQQDTGYTF
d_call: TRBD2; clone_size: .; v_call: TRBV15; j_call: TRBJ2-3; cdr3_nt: TGTGCCACCAGCAGAGCCCCCCCGGGACTAGCGGGAGGCGATACGCAGTATTTT; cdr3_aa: CATSRAPPGLAGGDTQYF